Listed here are 2 T cell receptor beta chains from one sample, sequenced in a study of blood T cell repertoires in COVID-19. Sequenced by immunoSEQ multiplex PCR; TCRdb stores in-frame clones only, minus some. The table has around 380,000 clones, approximately 89% seen once. Sequenced input: PBMCs or T cells enriched from blood (not recorded which). The receptor set was obtained from a man aged 25 to 45 who had recovered from COVID-19.

Remarks on this clone: This sample includes further DNA sequences coding for the same CDR3. Written as DNA, the CDR3 is TGTGCCAGCAGCTCTCAGGGTAATTCACCCCTCCACTTT. Amino acids: CASSSQGNSPLHF. The rearrangement uses TRBV5-4 and TRBJ1-6; possible D gene TRBD1, 5 bases. Germline V CDR1 and CDR2: SGHNT, YYREEE (reference sequence). The CDR3 covers 13 residues. Trimming left V 3 bases short and J 6 bases short, with 7 bases between.

The V gene is TRBV5-1, the J gene TRBJ1-2; 8 positions match TRBD1. The germline CDR1 and CDR2 sequences are SGHRS and YFSETQ. The CDR3 length is 12 residues. The V gene end was trimmed by 3 bases and the J gene end by 5 bases; junction bases not matched to a gene: 0. Here the CDR3 DNA reads TGCGCCAGCAGCTGGACAGGGTATGGCTACACCTTC. Its translation is CASSWTGYGYTF.